This TCR beta chain was identified during a study of monozygotic twins with inflammatory bowel disease (dated by TCRdb to between 2019 and 2020). A note on the overall study: The full study comprised 30 or so monozygotic twin pairs: nine German pairs (four IBD-concordant, five IBD-discordant) and 19 IBD-discordant Danish pairs. The search for disease-associated traits relied mainly on comparing IBD patients with their genetically identical healthy co-twins within discordant pairs. Each individual had, on average, about 151 000 unique TCRalpha sequences and 181 000 unique TCRbeta sequences available for analysis. Broad study findings and their caveats: The results gave no support for a single strong signal or clonotype linked to IBD. Concordant and discordant twins showed no difference in repertoire similarity, possibly because of limited statistical power. IBD patients had lower TCRbeta repertoire diversity, measured by the inverse Simpson index, than their healthy co-twins. Fewer clonotypes were shared with other individuals by IBD patients than by healthy twins, most markedly in patients showing signs of disease activity. Because patients received different immunosuppressive treatments, the repertoires may have picked up extra background noise and variability between individuals. The analysis was unable to tell apart different T cell subtypes.

To prepare the library, 5' RACE was applied. For each TCR library, around 3,500 ng of total RNA was used. For each sample, cDNA synthesis was carried out in eight separate reactions using SMARTScribe reverse transcriptase. During cDNA synthesis, template switching was used to introduce unique molecular identifiers that contained a 6-nucleotide sample barcode. Two nested PCRs of about 15 and 9 cycles amplified the TCRalpha and TCRbeta cDNA, and bead purification followed each PCR. Before amplification, the cDNA was treated with uracil DNA-glycosylase and purified using the QIAquick PCR purification kit. The second PCR was the step at which Illumina TruSeq-compatible adapters and sample-specific barcodes were added. Library quality and concentration were assessed using TapeStation and Qubit, and roughly 5 ng of each library was pooled. Sequencing of the pooled libraries was done on an Illumina HiSeq2500 single-index Rapid Run using custom sequencing primers and 2 x 100 bp reads. Under the source paper's analysis protocol: MiGEC version 1.2.6 was used for UMI-based consensus assembly, which corrected PCR and sequencing errors. MiXCR version 2.1.1 was used to carry out V(D)J alignment, clonotype assembly and CDR3 extraction. To normalise gene usage, clonotype sharing and MAIT/NKT TCR abundance, the analysis used the top 1000, 10 000 and 20 000 clonotypes per sample. After downsampling to 27 000 UMIs, diversity was calculated as the inverse Simpson index using the vegan R package. Paired Mann-Whitney U tests were applied to discordant twin pairs, and Benjamini-Hochberg correction was used for multiple testing. TCRdb reprocessed the reads; each CDR3 protein sequence makes one entry, and DNA is unavailable. TCRdb, rather than the study authors, made the V and J calls. The table held for this sample gives 150,000 to 200,000 distinct CDR3 sequences. The ten largest clonotypes hold more than 2.5% of the sample.

In regard to this clonotype: The antigen this receptor binds is unknown.

Counted from cysteine to phenylalanine, this CDR3 has 14 amino acids. Nucleotide data are not available. CDR1 and CDR2, looked up from the germline V gene, are MGHDK and SYGVNS. From each donor, a roughly 2.5 ml peripheral blood sample was collected into PAXgene tubes and stored at -80 degrees C. Total RNA was isolated from whole blood with the PAXgene blood miRNA kit on an automated QIAcube, without T cell sorting. Deep TCRalpha and TCRbeta repertoire profiling with unique molecular barcoding was performed on peripheral blood of monozygotic twin pairs concordant or discordant for inflammatory bowel disease. Smoking habits were recorded for all twin pairs, and each individual was classified as a current, former or never smoker.

The specimen sequenced was blood. Rearrangement joined TRBV25-1 to TRBJ2-5; absent DNA, TCRdb's TRBD2 call cannot be checked. The clonotype originates from a human donor with ulcerative colitis or Crohn's disease, or a healthy co-twin of an affected twin (not recorded which). The CDR3 protein: CASSGGPSRRAQYF.